The clone carrying this T cell receptor (beta chain) was picked up a small number of times. The antigen is unknown. This record comes from a study of T-cell memory formation after mild COVID-19. Regarding the study as a whole: The finding that pre-infection memory included some responding clones suggested that cross-reactive memory joined.

The germline CDR1 and CDR2 sequences are SGHAT and FQNNGV. The CDR3 is 15 amino acids. V lost 0 bases to trimming and J lost 0 bases, with 6 bases between them. TCRdb reprocessed the 5' RACE reads via MiXCR and lists one record per CDR3 protein. This table has roughly 250,000 distinct CDR3 sequences, about 17% appearing once. This receptor was obtained from a man aged 18 to 30 who had mild COVID-19 (a few samples of this study predate the infection). Cell type and time point are not known. The sample was PBMCs or a T cell subset sorted from them (not recorded which). The chain couples TRBV11-2 to TRBJ2-1; no firm D call. For the CDR3, the DNA is TGTGCCAGCAGCTTAGATATTGGCTCCTACAATGAGCAGTTCTTC. Its protein product is CASSLDIGSYNEQFF.